This T cell receptor (beta chain) emerged from a study of blood T cell repertoires in COVID-19. The data were produced by immunoSEQ multiplex PCR, yet TCRdb's version contains in-frame clones alone and is incomplete. Counted here are some 48,000 clones, approximately 90% occurring once; the ten biggest clones make up around a quarter. The V and J ends lost 6 bases and 4 bases, in that order; junction bases with no gene match: 8. The CDR3 has 14 residues. From germline, CDR1 is SQVTM and CDR2 ANQGSEA. The chain is built from TRBV29-1 and TRBJ2-2, with TRBD1 identical over 7 bases. The receptor's source is a woman at least 80 years old with acute or convalescent COVID-19. Material for sequencing was peripheral blood. The CDR3 sequence: CSVLDRDATGELFF. The CDR3 region has the DNA TGCAGCGTCCTCGACAGGGATGCCACCGGGGAGCTGTTTTTT.